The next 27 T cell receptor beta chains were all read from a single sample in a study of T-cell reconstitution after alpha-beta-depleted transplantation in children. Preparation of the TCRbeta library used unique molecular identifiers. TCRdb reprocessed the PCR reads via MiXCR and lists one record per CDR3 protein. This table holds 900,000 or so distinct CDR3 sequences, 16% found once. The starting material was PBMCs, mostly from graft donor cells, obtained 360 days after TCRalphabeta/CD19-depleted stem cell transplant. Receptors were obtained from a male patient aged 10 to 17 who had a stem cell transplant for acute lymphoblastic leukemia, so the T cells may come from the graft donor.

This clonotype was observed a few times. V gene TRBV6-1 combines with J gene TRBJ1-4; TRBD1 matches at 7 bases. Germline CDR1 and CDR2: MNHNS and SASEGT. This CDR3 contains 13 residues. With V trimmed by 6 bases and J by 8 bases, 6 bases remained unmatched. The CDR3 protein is CASSLPGQEKLFF. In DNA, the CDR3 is TGTGCCAGCAGCTTGCCGGGACAGGAAAAACTGTTTTTT.

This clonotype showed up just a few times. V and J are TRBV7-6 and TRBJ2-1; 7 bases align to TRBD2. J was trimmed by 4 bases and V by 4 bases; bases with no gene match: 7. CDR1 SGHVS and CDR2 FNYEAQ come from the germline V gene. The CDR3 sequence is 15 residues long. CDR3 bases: TGTGCCAGCAGCTCCAGGACTAGGGATTACAATGAGCAGTTCTTC. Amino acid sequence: CASSSRTRDYNEQFF.

CDR3 residues: CASSLARWAPYNEQFF. The CDR3 DNA reads as TGTGCCAGCAGCTTAGCGCGGTGGGCACCTTACAATGAGCAGTTCTTC. V and J are TRBV7-2 and TRBJ2-1; no clear D. The V end was cut by 0 bases, the J end by 4 bases, with 13 bases between. Germline V gene sequence: CDR1 SGHTA, CDR2 FQGNSA. This CDR3 contains 16 residues. Together with reference TRBV7-2 and TRBJ2-1, the CDR3 gives the full variable domain: GAGVSQSPSNKVTEKGKDVELRCDPISGHTALYWYRQSLGQGLEFLIYFQGNSAPDKSGLPSDRFSAERTGGSVSTLTIQRTQQEDSAVYLCASSLARWAPYNEQFFGPGTRLTVL.

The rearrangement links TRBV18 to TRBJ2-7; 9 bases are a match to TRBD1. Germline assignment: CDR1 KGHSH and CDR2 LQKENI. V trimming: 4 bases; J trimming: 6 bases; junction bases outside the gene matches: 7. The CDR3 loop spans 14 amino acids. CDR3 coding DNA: TGTGCCAGCTCACGGGACAGGGTTTTCGGCGAGCAGTACTTC. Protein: CASSRDRVFGEQYF.

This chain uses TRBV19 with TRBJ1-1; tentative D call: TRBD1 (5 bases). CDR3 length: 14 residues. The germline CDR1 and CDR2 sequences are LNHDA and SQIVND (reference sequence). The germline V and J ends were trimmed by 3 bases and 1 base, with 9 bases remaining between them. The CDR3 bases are TGTGCCAGTAGTATGGCCGGGACGAACACTGAAGCTTTCTTT. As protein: CASSMAGTNTEAFF.

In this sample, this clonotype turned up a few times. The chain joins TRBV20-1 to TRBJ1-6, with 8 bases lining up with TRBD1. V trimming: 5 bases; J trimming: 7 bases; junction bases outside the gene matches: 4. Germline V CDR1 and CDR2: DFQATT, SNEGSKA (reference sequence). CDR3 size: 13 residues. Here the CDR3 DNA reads TGCAGTGCTCCCGGGACAGGCAATTCACCCCTCCACTTT. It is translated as CSAPGTGNSPLHF.

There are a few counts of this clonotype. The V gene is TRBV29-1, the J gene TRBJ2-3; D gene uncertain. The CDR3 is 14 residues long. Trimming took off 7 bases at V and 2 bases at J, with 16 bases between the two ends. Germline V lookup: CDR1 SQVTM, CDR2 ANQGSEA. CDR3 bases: TGCAGCGCCGGTGCAGAAGAGGCCACAGATACGCAGTATTTT. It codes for CSAGAEEATDTQYF.

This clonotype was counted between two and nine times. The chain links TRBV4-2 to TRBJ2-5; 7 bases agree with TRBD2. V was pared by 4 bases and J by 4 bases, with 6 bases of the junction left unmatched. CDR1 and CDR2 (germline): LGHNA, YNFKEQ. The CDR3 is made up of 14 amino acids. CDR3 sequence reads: CASSPQREGETQYF. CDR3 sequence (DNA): TGTGCCAGCAGCCCTCAGCGGGAAGGAGAGACCCAGTACTTC.

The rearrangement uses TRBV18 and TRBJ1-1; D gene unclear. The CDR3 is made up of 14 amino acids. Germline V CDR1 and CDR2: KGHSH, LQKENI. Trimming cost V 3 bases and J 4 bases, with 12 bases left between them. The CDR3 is CASSPVELFTEAFF. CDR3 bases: TGTGCCAGCTCACCGGTAGAGTTATTCACTGAAGCTTTCTTT.

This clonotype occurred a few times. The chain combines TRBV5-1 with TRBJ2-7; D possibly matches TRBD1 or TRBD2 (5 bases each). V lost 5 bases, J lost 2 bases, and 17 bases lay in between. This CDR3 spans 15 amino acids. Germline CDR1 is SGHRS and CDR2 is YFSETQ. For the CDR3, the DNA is TGCGCCAGCAGTGATGCCGGGACCCGGGCCTACGAGCAGTACTTC. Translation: CASSDAGTRAYEQYF.

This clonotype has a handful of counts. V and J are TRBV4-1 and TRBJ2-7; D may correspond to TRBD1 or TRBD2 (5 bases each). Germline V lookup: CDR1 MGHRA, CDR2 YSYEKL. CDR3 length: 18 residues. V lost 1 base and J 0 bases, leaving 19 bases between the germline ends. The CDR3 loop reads CASSQGEVPWGYSYEQYF. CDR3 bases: TGCGCCAGCAGCCAAGGAGAGGTGCCTTGGGGGTACTCCTACGAGCAGTACTTC.

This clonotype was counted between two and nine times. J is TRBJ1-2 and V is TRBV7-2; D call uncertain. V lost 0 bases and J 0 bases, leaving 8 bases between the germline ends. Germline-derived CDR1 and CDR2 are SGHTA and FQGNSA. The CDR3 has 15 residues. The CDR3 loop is CASSLAGRANYGYTF. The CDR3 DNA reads TGTGCCAGCAGCTTAGCGGGGAGAGCTAACTATGGCTACACCTTC.

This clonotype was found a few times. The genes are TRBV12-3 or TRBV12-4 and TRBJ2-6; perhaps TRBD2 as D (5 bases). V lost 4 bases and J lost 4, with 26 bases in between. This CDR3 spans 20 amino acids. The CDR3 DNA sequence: TGTGCCAGCAGTTCCTCCTCCCCTAGGGTACCCACTAGGGGGGCCAACGTCCTGACTTTC. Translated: CASSSSSPRVPTRGANVLTF.

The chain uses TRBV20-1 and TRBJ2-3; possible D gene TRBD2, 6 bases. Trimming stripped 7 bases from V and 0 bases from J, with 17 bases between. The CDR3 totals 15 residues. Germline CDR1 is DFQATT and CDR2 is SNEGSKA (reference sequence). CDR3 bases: TGCAGTGGAAACACGCCGGGAGCTAGCACAGATACGCAGTATTTT. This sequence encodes CSGNTPGASTDTQYF.

The CDR3 DNA is TGTGCCAGCAGTTTGACAGGGTCCGCAGATACGCAGTATTTT. Encoded protein: CASSLTGSADTQYF. The rearrangement uses TRBV12-3 or TRBV12-4 and TRBJ2-3; 7 bases agree with TRBD1. The CDR3 extends over 14 amino acids. The V segment lost 3 bases and the J segment 4 bases; nucleotides outside the gene matches: 4.

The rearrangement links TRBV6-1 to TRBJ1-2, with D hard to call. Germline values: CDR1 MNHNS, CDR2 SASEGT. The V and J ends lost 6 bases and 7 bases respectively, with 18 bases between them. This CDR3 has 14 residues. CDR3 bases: TGTGCCAGCAGGCTGACTAACAGCTACTTTGGCTACACCTTC. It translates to CASRLTNSYFGYTF.

The CDR3: CASIAAGPGYNEQFF. CDR3 coding DNA: TGTGCCAGCATCGCGGCAGGGCCGGGGTACAATGAGCAGTTCTTC. V and J are TRBV6-1 and TRBJ2-1, with D perhaps matching TRBD1 or TRBD2 (5 bases each). Trimming pared 7 bases from V and 4 bases from J, leaving 17 bases between. The CDR3 sequence is 15 residues long. The germline V gene encodes CDR1 MNHNS and CDR2 SASEGT.

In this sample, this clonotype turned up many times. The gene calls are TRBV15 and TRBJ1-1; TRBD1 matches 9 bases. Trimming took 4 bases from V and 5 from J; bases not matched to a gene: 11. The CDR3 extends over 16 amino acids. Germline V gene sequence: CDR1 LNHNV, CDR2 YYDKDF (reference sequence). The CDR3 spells CATSTHFEQGATEAFF. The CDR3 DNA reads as TGTGCCACCAGCACCCATTTCGAACAGGGGGCAACTGAAGCTTTCTTT.

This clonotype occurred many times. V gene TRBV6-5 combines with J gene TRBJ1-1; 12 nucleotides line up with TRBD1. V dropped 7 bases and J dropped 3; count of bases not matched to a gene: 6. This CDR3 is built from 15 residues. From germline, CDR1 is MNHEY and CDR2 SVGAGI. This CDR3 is CASTRGQGADTEAFF. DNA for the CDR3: TGTGCCAGCACAAGGGGACAGGGGGCCGACACTGAAGCTTTCTTT.

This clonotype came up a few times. This CDR3 is CASSLQSLTYEQYF. CDR3 coding DNA: TGTGCCAGCAGCTTGCAGTCTCTTACCTACGAGCAGTACTTC. The chain joins TRBV5-5 to TRBJ2-7; D not certain. V lost 1 base and J 2 bases, leaving 10 bases between the germline ends. The CDR3 totals 14 residues. The V gene's germline CDR1 is SGHKS and CDR2 YYEKEE (reference sequence).

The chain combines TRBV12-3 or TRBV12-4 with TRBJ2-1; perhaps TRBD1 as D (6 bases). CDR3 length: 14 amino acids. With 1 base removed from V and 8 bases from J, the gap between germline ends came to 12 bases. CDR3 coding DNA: TGTGCCAGCAGTTTAGTCCAACAGGGCGATGAGCAGTTCTTC. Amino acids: CASSLVQQGDEQFF.

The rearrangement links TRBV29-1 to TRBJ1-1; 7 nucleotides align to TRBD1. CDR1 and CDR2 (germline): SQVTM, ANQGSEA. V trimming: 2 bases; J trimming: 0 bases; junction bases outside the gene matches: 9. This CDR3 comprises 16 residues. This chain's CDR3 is CSVENPLRGLNTEAFF. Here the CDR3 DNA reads TGCAGCGTTGAAAACCCCCTGAGGGGGCTGAACACTGAAGCTTTCTTT.

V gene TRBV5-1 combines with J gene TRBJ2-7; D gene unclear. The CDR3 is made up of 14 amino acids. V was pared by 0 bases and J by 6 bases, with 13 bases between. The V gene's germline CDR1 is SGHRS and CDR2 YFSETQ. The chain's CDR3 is CASSLEGSSREQYF. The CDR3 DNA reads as TGCGCCAGCAGCTTGGAGGGTAGCTCGCGCGAGCAGTACTTC.

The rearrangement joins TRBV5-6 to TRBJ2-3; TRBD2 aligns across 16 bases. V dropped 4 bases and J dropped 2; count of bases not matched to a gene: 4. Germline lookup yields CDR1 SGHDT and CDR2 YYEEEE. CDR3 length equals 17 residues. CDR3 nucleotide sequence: TGTGCCAGCAGCATGGGACTAGCGGGAGGGTCCACAGATACGCAGTATTTT. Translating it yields CASSMGLAGGSTDTQYF.

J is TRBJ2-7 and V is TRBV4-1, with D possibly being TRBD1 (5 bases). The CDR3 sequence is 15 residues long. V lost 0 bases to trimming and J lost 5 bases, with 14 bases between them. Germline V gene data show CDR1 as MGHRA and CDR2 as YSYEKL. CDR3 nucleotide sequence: TGCGCCAGCAGCCAAGATCAGCCCAGGGTTCACGAGCAGTACTTC. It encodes CASSQDQPRVHEQYF.

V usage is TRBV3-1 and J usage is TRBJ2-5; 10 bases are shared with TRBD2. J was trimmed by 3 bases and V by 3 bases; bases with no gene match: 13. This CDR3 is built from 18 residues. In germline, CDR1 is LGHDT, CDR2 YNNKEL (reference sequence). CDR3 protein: CASSHWEARTSGKETQYF. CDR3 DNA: TGTGCCAGCAGCCATTGGGAAGCCCGGACTAGCGGAAAAGAGACCCAGTACTTC.

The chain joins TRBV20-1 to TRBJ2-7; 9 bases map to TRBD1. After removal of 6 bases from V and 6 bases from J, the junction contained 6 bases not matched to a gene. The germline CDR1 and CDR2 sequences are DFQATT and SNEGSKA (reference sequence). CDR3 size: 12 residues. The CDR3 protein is CSATDRGAEQYF. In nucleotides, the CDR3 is TGCAGTGCCACCGACAGGGGGGCCGAGCAGTACTTC.